The clone carrying this T cell receptor beta chain was counted only a few times. Antigen: not known. The sequenced template was cDNA made from the entire isolated RNA. The table came from immunoSEQ multiplex PCR; TCRdb's copy has only in-frame clones and leaves some out. The sample lists some 300,000 clones, 8% occurring once. Trimming shortened V by 5 bases and J by 8 bases, and 15 bases separated the two germline ends. There are 14 residues in the CDR3. Germline CDR1 is SGHAT and CDR2 is FQNNGV. Sorted CD4+ subsets: naive, central memory, regulatory, stem cell-like memory (CD45RO/CCR7/CD25/CD127/CD95/CD27 panel). This sample was included in a study of beta chain features in type 1 diabetes. Broader study findings: Possible PCR preference for shorter templates applied equally to patients and controls. Moderately but significantly shorter TCRB CDR3s were found in Type 1 diabetes patients in all four CD4+ subsets.

What was sequenced was central memory CD4+ T cells from blood. The sequence was obtained from a woman aged 18-29 years in good health. The rearrangement uses TRBV11-2 and TRBJ1-4; D unresolved. The chain's CDR3 is CASSPYTGWEKLFF. CDR3 coding DNA: TGTGCCAGCAGCCCTTATACCGGTTGGGAAAAACTGTTTTTT.